This entry describes one T cell receptor beta chain. Its antigen remains unidentified. The entry originates in a study of CXCR3-negative and CXCR3-positive naive CD8 T cells. Study-level information: Sequencing brought in 130 million to 150 million TRB reads altogether, and each library got about 1.5 +/- 0.3 million. Study-level findings and limits: Diversity proved comparably high across both naive subsets and much lower in memory CD8+ cells.

The CDR3 spans 12 residues. Germline lookup yields CDR1 SQVTM and CDR2 ANQGSEA. 5' RACE with UMI labels generated the TRB cDNA libraries. TCRdb re-called the 5' RACE reads and catalogs CDR3 proteins one per entry, DNA excluded. This table lists about 23,000 distinct CDR3 sequences. This clonotype originated in a human donor in good health. Some clones in this sample may be carry-over from other donors' samples. This sequence joins TRBV29-1 and TRBJ2-7; TCRdb outputs TRBD1, but without DNA this stays unchecked. What was sequenced was memory CD8+ T cells from blood. The CDR3 region is CSGTGDSYEQYF.